This TCR beta chain was captured by sequencing in a study of blood T cell repertoires in COVID-19. As for the study in general: Spain, Italy and the United States supplied samples that represented acute and convalescent COVID-19. Sources were T cells, B-cell-depleted T cells, or PBMCs; the material itself was cDNA or gDNA.

Trimming took 3 bases from V and 4 from J, leaving 16 bases between them. CDR3 length: 16 amino acids. Germline V gives CDR1 SEHNR, CDR2 FQNEAQ (reference sequence). The table lists this clone with a few counts. Profiled with immunoSEQ multiplex PCR; TCRdb holds only in-frame clones, not every one. The sample records roughly 200,000 clones, roughly 87% being singletons. The sequence was collected from a woman between 18 and 29 years old who had recovered from COVID-19. The chain uses TRBV7-9 and TRBJ1-5; a weak D match, TRBD1 (5 bases). Sequenced sample: peripheral blood. The CDR3 protein is CASSFTIGGLNQPQHF. The CDR3 coding sequence is TGTGCCAGCAGCTTTACCATCGGGGGATTGAATCAGCCCCAGCATTTT.